Below, 18 T cell receptor beta chains from the same sample are listed, as sequenced in a study of CD8+ T cells in alopecia areata. Extracted RNA was reverse transcribed into cDNA, the sequencing template. Sequenced by immunoSEQ multiplex PCR; TCRdb stores in-frame clones only, minus some. The sample includes 90,000 to 150,000 clones, 53% of them seen just once. The treatment was: oral pan-JAK inhibitor, 5-10 mg twice daily. The material sequenced was CD4+ T cells sorted from blood, taken at week 4, from a patient treated with tofacitinib. The receptors stem from a human donor with alopecia areata.

CDR3 sequence reads: CSVPPQAGSSSYNEQFF. The CDR3 DNA reads TGCAGCGTTCCCCCACAAGCAGGGAGCAGCTCCTACAATGAGCAGTTCTTC. This chain connects TRBV29-1 to TRBJ2-1, with D possibly called TRBD1 or TRBD2 (5 bases each). CDR1 and CDR2 from the germline V gene are SQVTM and ANQGSEA. This CDR3 is 17 amino acids long. The ends were cut back, 5 bases at V and 0 bases at J, with 20 bases in the middle.

This chain uses TRBV30 with TRBJ1-1; D not certain. Germline V gives CDR1 GTSNPN, CDR2 SVGIG (reference sequence). Trimming removed 1 base from V and 0 bases from J, with 6 bases in between. CDR3 length: 13 residues. DNA of the CDR3: TGTGCCTGGAGTGGAAACATGAACACTGAAGCTTTCTTT. This translates into CAWSGNMNTEAFF.

Concerning this clone itself: This sample includes further DNA sequences coding for the same CDR3. This chain links TRBV7-9 with TRBJ2-7, with D uncertain. The CDR3 has 11 residues. V shed 4 bases and J shed 2 bases, with 3 bases lying between them. Germline V gene sequence: CDR1 SEHNR, CDR2 FQNEAQ (reference sequence). CDR3 coding DNA: TGTGCCAGCAGCTCAGCCTACGAGCAGTACTTC. Its translation: CASSSAYEQYF.

This clone was seen more than once but under ten times. The chain carries TRBV5-1 and TRBJ2-7, with 7 bases fitting TRBD2. With 1 base clipped from V and 4 bases from J, the junction kept 8 bases outside the gene matches. The CDR3 contains 15 residues. Germline V gene lookup returns CDR1 SGHRS and CDR2 YFSETQ. The CDR3 DNA follows: TGCGCCAGCAGCTTGCGAGGGAGGGCGGCTTACGAGCAGTACTTC. It codes for CASSLRGRAAYEQYF.

The V call is TRBV6-5, the J call TRBJ1-1, with D unresolved. The CDR3 extends over 15 amino acids. Per germline, CDR1 MNHEY and CDR2 SVGAGI. V lost 0 bases to trimming and J lost 0 bases, with 8 bases between them. For the CDR3, the DNA is TGTGCCAGCAGTTACTCTGGTAGGCTGAACACTGAAGCTTTCTTT. It yields the protein CASSYSGRLNTEAFF.

Comment on this clone: Different DNA sequences within this sample yield the same CDR3. V is TRBV30 and J is TRBJ1-1; no clear D gene. Deletions cut 2 bases from V and 6 bases from J, with 7 bases between. The CDR3 consists of 11 residues. Germline V gene sequence: CDR1 GTSNPN, CDR2 SVGIG (reference sequence). The CDR3 sequence is CAWSRLPEAFF. The CDR3 coding sequence is TGTGCCTGGAGTCGGTTACCTGAAGCTTTCTTT. Complete variable domain (other parts from reference TRBV30 and TRBJ1-1): SQTIHQWPATLVQPVGSPLSLECTVEGTSNPNLYWYRQAAGRGLQLLFYSVGIGQISSEVPQNLSASRPQDRQFILSSKKLLLSDSGFYLCAWSRLPEAFFGQGTRLTVV.

The chain carries TRBV29-1 and TRBJ2-5; D is unresolved. Germline CDR1 reads SQVTM; CDR2 reads ANQGSEA. This CDR3 spans 13 amino acids. V lost 3 bases, J lost 5 bases, and 13 bases lay in between. The CDR3 loop reads CSVDQRHGETQYF. CDR3 DNA: TGCAGCGTTGACCAGAGACACGGGGAGACCCAGTACTTC.

This sequence joins TRBV7-6 and TRBJ2-1, with 7 bases aligning to TRBD2. The CDR3 sequence is 17 residues long. J was trimmed by 9 bases and V by 1 base; bases with no gene match: 15. Germline values: CDR1 SGHVS, CDR2 FNYEAQ. The CDR3 DNA sequence: TGTGCCAGCAGCTTAGAGGCTAGCGGTCCCCATGGGGGTGAGCAGTTCTTC. Protein: CASSLEASGPHGGEQFF.

The chain is built from TRBV5-1 and TRBJ2-2; 12 bases match TRBD2. CDR1 is SGHRS, CDR2 YFSETQ, per germline. This CDR3 comprises 18 residues. V dropped 0 bases and J dropped 2; count of bases not matched to a gene: 5. The CDR3 nucleotides read TGCGCCAGCAGCTTGGTTGGCGGACTAGCGGGAAACACCGGGGAGCTGTTTTTT. The encoded protein is CASSLVGGLAGNTGELFF.

This clone came up a few times. The gene calls are TRBV4-1 and TRBJ1-6; TRBD1 matches 11 bases. V lost 3 bases and J lost 8; bases outside the gene matches: 3. Germline CDR1 is MGHRA and CDR2 is YSYEKL. The CDR3 extends over 15 amino acids. CDR3: CASSQRTGGDSPLHF. The DNA for the CDR3 is TGCGCCAGCAGCCAGAGGACAGGGGGCGATTCACCCCTCCACTTT.

CDR3 DNA sequence: TGTGCCAGCAGCTTAGCCTCGACCGGGGAGCTGTTTTTT. Translated: CASSLASTGELFF. The chain couples TRBV7-9 to TRBJ2-2; D uncertain. This CDR3 is built from 13 residues. Germline CDR1 reads SEHNR; CDR2 reads FQNEAQ (reference sequence). V lost 0 bases and J 5 bases, leaving 4 bases between the germline ends.

The gene calls are TRBV30 and TRBJ2-7, with 7 nucleotides matching TRBD2. Unmatched junction bases numbered 8, after V lost 1 base and J lost 2 bases. Germline lookup yields CDR1 GTSNPN and CDR2 SVGIG (reference sequence). CDR3 length equals 15 residues. CDR3 coding DNA: TGTGCCTGGAGTGGGGAGCGGGGCGATGCCTACGAGCAGTACTTC. This gives the protein CAWSGERGDAYEQYF.

This clone was found a few times. The genes are TRBV9 and TRBJ2-3; 7 bases match TRBD2. This CDR3 comprises 14 residues. The germline CDR1 and CDR2 sequences are SGDLS and YYNGEE. J gave up 4 bases and V 1 base, and 3 bases lay outside the gene matches. CDR3 sequence: CASSVSTSSDTQYF. The CDR3 bases are TGTGCCAGCAGCGTATCGACTAGCTCAGATACGCAGTATTTT. Drawing the rest from reference TRBV9 and TRBJ2-3, the complete variable domain is DSGVTQTPKHLITATGQRVTLRCSPRSGDLSVYWYQQSLDQGLQFLIQYYNGEERAKGNILERFSAQQFPDLHSELNLSSLELGDSALYFCASSVSTSSDTQYFGPGTRLTVL.

This chain links TRBV30 with TRBJ1-5; D call uncertain. Germline V gene data show CDR1 as GTSNPN and CDR2 as SVGIG (reference sequence). V was trimmed by 5 bases and J by 5 bases, leaving 4 bases between them. The length of the CDR3 is 10 residues. Written as DNA, the CDR3 is TGTGCCTGGGGGGATCAGCCCCAGCATTTT. As protein: CAWGDQPQHF.

J is TRBJ2-3 and V is TRBV21-1; the tabulated D call, TRBD2, remains unverified against the DNA. TRBV21-1 is an annotated pseudogene. CDR3 length: 16 residues. CDR3 sequence reads: CASSKSSGSYTDTQYF. CDR3 coding DNA: TGTGCCAGCAGCAAGAGCAGCGGAAGTTACACAGATACGCAGTATTTT.

For this clone: Other DNA sequences in this sample translate to the same CDR3. The rearrangement links TRBV7-3 to TRBJ1-1; unclear D gene. The germline V gene has CDR1 SGHTA and CDR2 FQGTGA. The CDR3 runs 13 residues. V gave up 3 bases and J gave up 1 base, with 6 bases separating them. The CDR3 nucleotides read TGTGCCAGCAGCTTCGGACGGAACACTGAAGCTTTCTTT. Its translation is CASSFGRNTEAFF.

The chain links TRBV29-1 to TRBJ2-5; D gene uncertain. V dropped 7 bases and J dropped 1 base, with 10 bases sitting between them. The CDR3 is 12 amino acids. CDR1 and CDR2 (germline): SQVTM, ANQGSEA. In nucleotides, the CDR3 is TGCAGCGCCAGACTTATCCAAGAGACCCAGTACTTC. Encoded protein: CSARLIQETQYF.

The genes are TRBV11-2 and TRBJ2-1, with no clear D. Trimming removed 5 bases at V and 9 bases at J, with 17 bases between. The CDR3 runs to 14 residues. Germline assignment: CDR1 SGHAT and CDR2 FQNNGV. The CDR3 spells CASSLTLGAAEQFF. The CDR3 DNA sequence: TGTGCCAGCAGCCTGACCCTTGGAGCCGCTGAGCAGTTCTTC.